This TCR beta chain was identified during a study of blood T cell repertoires in COVID-19. Study summary: The United States, Italy and Spain provided the acute and convalescent COVID-19 samples.

In terms of age and location, participants ranged from roughly 18 to 90 years and lived in fewer than 30 US areas. In the original workflow: The assay estimated nucleated cells by amplifying reference gene primers. TCRdb's copy holds only in-frame clones and misses some; the assay was immunoSEQ multiplex PCR. The DNA was the basis for D and trimming; V, J and clone size are from that table. The data hold about 340,000 clones, with about 86% observed a single time. This CDR3 contains 13 residues. Germline V gene data show CDR1 as MGHRA and CDR2 as YSYEKL. The junction had 2 bases not matched to a gene; V was cut back by 3 bases and J by 3 bases.

The receptor's source is a woman aged 40 to 50 with acute COVID-19. Sequenced input: PBMCs or T cells enriched from blood (not recorded which). V usage is TRBV4-1 and J usage is TRBJ2-7; 7 nucleotides agree with TRBD2. The CDR3 here is CASSHPSGYEQYF. The CDR3 coding sequence is TGCGCCAGCAGCCACCCTAGCGGCTACGAGCAGTACTTC.